This is a list of T cell receptor beta chains from one sample in a study of regulatory T cells in long-lasting Graves disease. TCRdb ran MiXCR on the multiplex PCR reads and lists one entry per CDR3 protein. The profile shows roughly 530,000 distinct CDR3 sequences, about 15% of them singletons. These data were also filed under a second study, of T cells in Graves' hyperthyroidism and ophthalmopathy.

The source was peripheral blood mononuclear cells (PBMCs), collected at new diagnosis, from a patient treated with antithyroid drugs. The receptor source for this set is a woman aged 40-65 years with Graves disease. The CDR3 runs from the conserved cysteine through the conserved F or W. A D gene is named only where the DNA matches it firmly. Clone size, where shown, is once, few, many, or a class for clones that have expanded.

abundance: few
v_gene: TRBV7-2
j_gene: TRBJ2-1
d_gene: -
CDR3nt: TGTGCCAGCACACCCGGAGTCCAGAGTGACAATGAGCAGTTCTTC
CDR3aa: CASTPGVQSDNEQFF

abundance: -
v_gene: TRBV20-1
j_gene: TRBJ1-6
d_gene: -
CDR3nt: TGCAGTGCTAGAGATCCCTGGGACCAGGGGTCACCCCTCCACTTT
CDR3aa: CSARDPWDQGSPLHF

abundance: -
v_gene: TRBV7-9
j_gene: TRBJ1-6
d_gene: TRBD1
CDR3nt: TGTGCCAGCAGCGCGGGACAGGGTTATAATTCACCCCTCCACTTT
CDR3aa: CASSAGQGYNSPLHF

abundance: -
v_gene: TRBV12-3/TRBV12-4
j_gene: TRBJ1-1
d_gene: TRBD1
CDR3nt: TGTGCCAGCAGCTATGGACAGGTTGACGCTTTCTTT
CDR3aa: CASSYGQVDAFF

abundance: few
v_gene: TRBV7-6
j_gene: TRBJ1-4
d_gene: TRBD1
CDR3nt: TGTGCCGGCAGCTCGACAGGGGGCATAGTCACTAATGAAAAACTGTTTTTT
CDR3aa: CAGSSTGGIVTNEKLFF

abundance: -
v_gene: TRBV2
j_gene: TRBJ2-1
d_gene: -
CDR3nt: TGTGCCAGCAGTGAATTCGCGAGCTCATACGATGAGCAGTTCTTC
CDR3aa: CASSEFASSYDEQFF

abundance: many
v_gene: TRBV20-1
j_gene: TRBJ2-3
d_gene: TRBD2
CDR3nt: TGCAGTGCTAGGTTCCGGGGGGGCTCAGATACGCAGTATTTT
CDR3aa: CSARFRGGSDTQYF

abundance: many
v_gene: TRBV27
j_gene: TRBJ1-5
d_gene: -
CDR3nt: TGTGCCAGCAGCCTCCGCGGGGGGTATGCCAATCAGCCCCAGCATTTT
CDR3aa: CASSLRGGYANQPQHF

abundance: many
v_gene: TRBV11-1
j_gene: TRBJ1-2
d_gene: TRBD1
CDR3nt: TGTGCCAGCAGTTACAGGGGACGTGGCTACACCTTC
CDR3aa: CASSYRGRGYTF

abundance: many
v_gene: TRBV6-1
j_gene: TRBJ1-2
d_gene: -
CDR3nt: TGTGCCAGCAGTATGGACCGGTTGAGCCATGGCTACACCTTC
CDR3aa: CASSMDRLSHGYTF

abundance: few
v_gene: TRBV19
j_gene: TRBJ2-5
d_gene: -
CDR3nt: TGTGCCAGTAGTCCTACAGGGATAGAAGAGACCCAGTACTTC
CDR3aa: CASSPTGIEETQYF

abundance: -
v_gene: TRBV5-4
j_gene: TRBJ1-4
d_gene: -
CDR3nt: TGTGCCAGCAGCTTGGCAGGGAGGGAAGAAAAACTGTTTTTT
CDR3aa: CASSLAGREEKLFF

abundance: -
v_gene: TRBV19
j_gene: TRBJ1-4
d_gene: -
CDR3nt: TGTGCCAGTAGTATATTCCGGGAGGCAGGGGAAAAACTGTTTTTT
CDR3aa: CASSIFREAGEKLFF

abundance: few
v_gene: TRBV7-9
j_gene: TRBJ1-4
d_gene: -
CDR3nt: TGTGCCAGCCAAGAGGTTGAAAAACTGTTTTTT
CDR3aa: CASQEVEKLFF

abundance: -
v_gene: TRBV7-9
j_gene: TRBJ2-7
d_gene: -
CDR3nt: TGTGCCAGCAGCTTTCCTCAGTCTATTTACGAGCAGTACTTC
CDR3aa: CASSFPQSIYEQYF

abundance: many
v_gene: TRBV4-1
j_gene: TRBJ1-1
d_gene: -
CDR3nt: TGCGCCAGCAGCCAGATTCGGACAGTATCGAACACTGAAGCTTTCTTT
CDR3aa: CASSQIRTVSNTEAFF

abundance: many
v_gene: TRBV7-9
j_gene: TRBJ2-1
d_gene: TRBD2
CDR3nt: TGCGCCAGCAGCTTGACGCTAGCGGGGGTCTACAATGAGCAGTTCTTC
CDR3aa: CASSLTLAGVYNEQFF

abundance: many
v_gene: TRBV7-6
j_gene: TRBJ2-7
d_gene: -
CDR3nt: TGTGCCAGCAGCTTAAACAGCGCCTACGAGCAGTACTTC
CDR3aa: CASSLNSAYEQYF

abundance: many
v_gene: TRBV12-3/TRBV12-4
j_gene: TRBJ1-1
d_gene: TRBD1
CDR3nt: TGTGCCAGCAGTCAGGGACAGGGGGCCCCTGAAGCTTTCTTT
CDR3aa: CASSQGQGAPEAFF

abundance: -
v_gene: TRBV7-9
j_gene: TRBJ2-5
d_gene: TRBD2
CDR3nt: TGTGCCAGCAGCTTTCGGGGGGGGACATTTGGAGAGACCCAGTACTTC
CDR3aa: CASSFRGGTFGETQYF

abundance: many
v_gene: TRBV20-1
j_gene: TRBJ2-1
d_gene: TRBD2
CDR3nt: TGCACCATTTCTAGCGGCTCCTACAATGAGCAGTTCTTC
CDR3aa: CTISSGSYNEQFF

abundance: few
v_gene: TRBV20-1
j_gene: TRBJ1-3
d_gene: -
CDR3nt: TGCAGTGCTAGTAACCCGGGGGGAAACACCATATATTTT
CDR3aa: CSASNPGGNTIYF

abundance: many
v_gene: TRBV6-1
j_gene: TRBJ2-7
d_gene: -
CDR3nt: TGTGCCAGCAGTCCGCGGACTGCCTCCGGCGAGCAGTACTTC
CDR3aa: CASSPRTASGEQYF

abundance: many
v_gene: TRBV6-1
j_gene: TRBJ2-6
d_gene: -
CDR3nt: TGTGCCAGCAGATCAACTGGGGCCAACGTCCTGACTTTC
CDR3aa: CASRSTGANVLTF

abundance: -
v_gene: TRBV12-3/TRBV12-4
j_gene: TRBJ1-6
d_gene: -
CDR3nt: TGTGCCAGCAGTCTTTTTAGGACAGACAATTCACCCCTCCACTTT
CDR3aa: CASSLFRTDNSPLHF

abundance: few
v_gene: TRBV11-3
j_gene: TRBJ2-3
d_gene: -
CDR3nt: TGTGCCAGCAGCTTACTGTTCGGTGGAGATACGCAGTATTTT
CDR3aa: CASSLLFGGDTQYF

abundance: few
v_gene: TRBV6-2/TRBV6-3
j_gene: TRBJ2-5
d_gene: TRBD2
CDR3nt: TGTGCCAGCCGGATAGCGGGAACTTTTCAAGAGACCCAGTACTTC
CDR3aa: CASRIAGTFQETQYF

abundance: few
v_gene: TRBV6-1
j_gene: TRBJ2-1
d_gene: TRBD1
CDR3nt: TGTGCCGGCAGGGGGGACAGGGGGCAGTTCTACAATGAGCAGTTCTTC
CDR3aa: CAGRGDRGQFYNEQFF

abundance: few
v_gene: TRBV7-2
j_gene: TRBJ1-2
d_gene: TRBD1
CDR3nt: TGTGCCAGCAGCTTAGCGACAGGGCGACTCAACTATGGCTACACCTTC
CDR3aa: CASSLATGRLNYGYTF

abundance: many
v_gene: TRBV5-4
j_gene: TRBJ2-5
d_gene: -
CDR3nt: TGTGCCAGCAGCCCCCGACACCCCCCTGGGGAGACCCAGTACTTC
CDR3aa: CASSPRHPPGETQYF

abundance: few
v_gene: TRBV3-1
j_gene: TRBJ2-2
d_gene: TRBD2
CDR3nt: TGTGCCAGCAGCCAGGGGGGGTTGAACACCGGGGAGCTGTTTTTT
CDR3aa: CASSQGGLNTGELFF

abundance: -
v_gene: TRBV18
j_gene: TRBJ2-7
d_gene: -
CDR3nt: TGTGCCAGCTCACCACTAACAGGGCAAGGCGAGCAGTACTTC
CDR3aa: CASSPLTGQGEQYF

abundance: few
v_gene: TRBV12-3/TRBV12-4
j_gene: TRBJ2-7
d_gene: TRBD1
CDR3nt: TGTGCCAGCAGTCTCTGGACAGGCACCTACGAGCAGTACTTC
CDR3aa: CASSLWTGTYEQYF

abundance: many
v_gene: TRBV18
j_gene: TRBJ2-7
d_gene: TRBD2
CDR3nt: TGTGCCAGCTCACCACCGCTAGCGGGGGGCCGCGCGGACGAGCAGTACTTC
CDR3aa: CASSPPLAGGRADEQYF

abundance: few
v_gene: TRBV6-1
j_gene: TRBJ1-2
d_gene: -
CDR3nt: TGTGCCAGCAGTGAACCGGCACAGGCAAATGGCTACACCTTC
CDR3aa: CASSEPAQANGYTF

abundance: many
v_gene: TRBV5-6
j_gene: TRBJ1-6
d_gene: TRBD1
CDR3nt: TGTGCCAGCAGCTCGATGTCGGAGACAGGGAAGATGGCTCGGAATTCACCCCTCCACTTT
CDR3aa: CASSSMSETGKMARNSPLHF

abundance: -
v_gene: TRBV3-1
j_gene: TRBJ1-4
d_gene: -
CDR3nt: TGTGCCGGCAGCCAAGAGGGGTTGTCTAATGAAAAACTGTTTTTT
CDR3aa: CAGSQEGLSNEKLFF

abundance: -
v_gene: TRBV20-1
j_gene: TRBJ1-1
d_gene: -
CDR3nt: TGCAGTGCTAGAGACTCGGGGGACCGGGGTATCGGTTTCTTT
CDR3aa: CSARDSGDRGIGFF

abundance: many
v_gene: TRBV30
j_gene: TRBJ1-5
d_gene: -
CDR3nt: TGTGCCTGGAGTGTACGGGACGGCAATCAGCCCCAGCATTTT
CDR3aa: CAWSVRDGNQPQHF

abundance: few
v_gene: TRBV12-3/TRBV12-4
j_gene: TRBJ2-5
d_gene: TRBD2
CDR3nt: TGTGCCAGCAGTCCGGGGGGGAGTACACAAGGGACCCAGTACTTC
CDR3aa: CASSPGGSTQGTQYF

abundance: many
v_gene: TRBV15
j_gene: TRBJ1-5
d_gene: TRBD1
CDR3nt: TGTGCCACCACCGACAGTCGCGAGGACAGGGGTGTGGCTCAGCCCCAGCATTTT
CDR3aa: CATTDSREDRGVAQPQHF

abundance: -
v_gene: TRBV7-3
j_gene: TRBJ2-2
d_gene: -
CDR3nt: TGTGCCAGCAGCCGGGGACGTTTGGAGAACACCGGGGAGCTGTTTTTT
CDR3aa: CASSRGRLENTGELFF

abundance: -
v_gene: TRBV3-1
j_gene: TRBJ1-4
d_gene: TRBD1
CDR3nt: TGTGCCAGCAGCCAAACAGGGGCCGGTGAAAAACTGTTTTTT
CDR3aa: CASSQTGAGEKLFF

abundance: many
v_gene: TRBV20-1
j_gene: TRBJ1-5
d_gene: -
CDR3nt: TGCAGTGCTAGAGAAAGGCAGCCCAATCAGCCCCAGCATTTT
CDR3aa: CSARERQPNQPQHF

abundance: few
v_gene: TRBV12-3/TRBV12-4
j_gene: TRBJ1-3
d_gene: -
CDR3nt: TGTGCCAGCGGCCGGGACCCTGGAAACACCATATATTTT
CDR3aa: CASGRDPGNTIYF

abundance: once
v_gene: TRBV19
j_gene: TRBJ2-3
d_gene: -
CDR3nt: TGTGCCAGTAGTAGACGGGACACCACAGATACGCAGTATTTT
CDR3aa: CASSRRDTTDTQYF

abundance: many
v_gene: TRBV2
j_gene: TRBJ1-5
d_gene: TRBD1
CDR3nt: TGTGCCAGCCGTAGACAGGGGAGCCAGCCCCAGCATTTT
CDR3aa: CASRRQGSQPQHF

abundance: many
v_gene: TRBV20-1
j_gene: TRBJ1-1
d_gene: -
CDR3nt: TGCAGTGCTAGTGATTCTTCAAACACTGAAGCTTTCTTT
CDR3aa: CSASDSSNTEAFF

abundance: -
v_gene: TRBV4-1
j_gene: TRBJ1-2
d_gene: TRBD1
CDR3nt: TGCGCCAGCAGCCAAAGGGGACAGGGGTTCTATGGCTACACCTTC
CDR3aa: CASSQRGQGFYGYTF

abundance: -
v_gene: TRBV6-4
j_gene: TRBJ1-6
d_gene: -
CDR3nt: TGTGCCAGCAGTGACGGGTCCTACTATAATTCACCCCTCCACTTT
CDR3aa: CASSDGSYYNSPLHF